These 26 T cell receptor beta chains originate from one sample sequenced in a study of PD-L1 blockade in urothelial cancer. Indicated time point: peripheral blood 6 weeks after treatment start. Libraries were prepared by immunoSEQ multiplex PCR; TCRdb keeps only in-frame clonotypes and omits some of them. This table holds under 25,000 clones, around 91% found once. The sequences come from PBMCs, collected around atezolizumab (anti-PD-L1) treatment. These receptors came from a woman aged 55-75 years with urothelial cancer.

This chain uses TRBV7-9 with TRBJ2-7, with D tentatively TRBD2 (5 bases). The CDR3 is 13 residues long. The germline gives CDR1 SEHNR, CDR2 FQNEAQ (reference sequence). V was cut by 6 bases and J by 7 bases, with 16 bases left in between. DNA for the CDR3: TGTGCCAGCAGGCCCGGCGGGCTGGGGGAGCAGTACTTC. Protein product: CASRPGGLGEQYF.

This sequence joins TRBV19 and TRBJ2-5; 8 bases map to TRBD1. V lost 5 bases to trimming and J lost 1 base; unmatched junction nucleotides: 6. Germline V gives CDR1 LNHDA, CDR2 SQIVND (reference sequence). The CDR3 totals 15 residues. The chain's CDR3 is CASSPWTGTQETQYF. Written as DNA, the CDR3 is TGTGCCAGTAGTCCGTGGACAGGGACCCAAGAGACCCAGTACTTC. Combining the CDR3 with reference TRBV19 and TRBJ2-5 gives the whole variable domain DGGITQSPKYLFRKEGQNVTLSCEQNLNHDAMYWYRQDPGQGLRLIYYSQIVNDFQKGDIAEGYSVSREKKESFPLTVTSAQKNPTAFYLCASSPWTGTQETQYFGPGTRLLVL.

The gene calls are TRBV7-9 and TRBJ2-4; the match to TRBD1 covers 7 bases. Per the germline V gene, CDR1 is SEHNR and CDR2 is FQNEAQ (reference sequence). The CDR3 covers 16 residues. Trimming took 6 bases from V and 3 from J; bases not matched to a gene: 11. Here the CDR3 DNA reads TGTGCCAGCAGTTCTTGGACAGGACCGGGCAAAAACATTCAGTACTTC. The encoded protein is CASSSWTGPGKNIQYF.

This clone was seen just once. The chain carries TRBV14 and TRBJ2-1; 8 positions agree with TRBD1. Germline V gene data show CDR1 as SGHDN and CDR2 as FVKESK. The CDR3 contains 14 residues. With 1 base clipped from V and 5 bases from J, the junction kept 1 base outside the gene matches. CDR3 loop: CASSQVDRDNEQFF. CDR3 DNA: TGTGCCAGCAGCCAAGTGGACAGGGACAATGAGCAGTTCTTC.

V usage is TRBV11-2 and J usage is TRBJ2-2, with D possibly being TRBD2 (5 bases). This CDR3 contains 14 residues. V dropped 1 base and J dropped 5 bases, with 8 bases sitting between them. The germline gives CDR1 SGHAT, CDR2 FQNNGV. Here the CDR3 reads CASSLVRGTGELFF. The CDR3 coding sequence is TGTGCCAGCAGCTTAGTTCGGGGAACCGGGGAGCTGTTTTTT.

The chain links TRBV7-9 to TRBJ2-5; unclear D gene. This CDR3 has 15 residues. Per germline, CDR1 SEHNR and CDR2 FQNEAQ (reference sequence). The germline V and J ends were trimmed by 4 bases and 1 base, with 13 bases remaining between them. The CDR3 is CASSSASGPQETQYF. The DNA of the CDR3 is TGTGCCAGCAGCTCCGCCTCAGGTCCCCAAGAGACCCAGTACTTC.

This chain joins TRBV11-3 and TRBJ2-2; TRBD1 matches at 10 bases. Germline CDR1 and CDR2: SGHNT and YENEEA. The CDR3 totals 15 residues. With V trimmed by 4 bases and J by 5 bases, 4 bases remained unmatched. The chain's CDR3 is CASSSRTGGTGELFF. CDR3 sequence (DNA): TGTGCCAGCAGCTCCCGGACAGGGGGGACCGGGGAGCTGTTTTTT.

The chain carries TRBV5-3 and TRBJ1-2, with TRBD1 matching over 8 bases. TRBV5-3 is marked as an open reading frame, function uncertain. The CDR3 runs 14 residues. V was pared by 1 base and J by 4 bases, with 3 bases of the junction left unmatched. The CDR3 region has the DNA TGTGCCAGAAGCTTGTCAGGGACAGGCTATGGCTACACCTTC. Translating gives CARSLSGTGYGYTF.

This clone was seen once. This chain links TRBV29-1 with TRBJ1-2; D ambiguous. The CDR3 is made up of 12 amino acids. The ends were cut back, 1 base at V and 4 bases at J, with 7 bases in the middle. Germline V gene data show CDR1 as SQVTM and CDR2 as ANQGSEA. Here the CDR3 reads CSVEGLSYGYTF. As DNA, the CDR3 is TGCAGCGTTGAAGGTCTGAGCTATGGCTACACCTTC.

The chain recombines TRBV5-1 with TRBJ1-1; 9 positions agree with TRBD1. CDR1 is SGHRS and CDR2 is YFSETQ in the germline V gene. CDR3 length equals 14 residues. Trimming at V came to 7 bases and at J to 2 bases, leaving 6 bases not matched to a gene. Written as DNA, the CDR3 is TGCGCCAGCCGAGGGACAGGGTTAAACACTGAAGCTTTCTTT. Residues: CASRGTGLNTEAFF. Looking up the rest from reference TRBV5-1 and TRBJ1-1 gives the full variable domain: KAGVTQTPRYLIKTRGQQVTLSCSPISGHRSVSWYQQTPGQGLQFLFEYFSETQRNKGNFPGRFSGRQFSNSRSEMNVSTLELGDSALYLCASRGTGLNTEAFFGQGTRLTVV.

The V gene is TRBV27, the J gene TRBJ2-5; 10 bases fit TRBD2. The V and J ends lost 6 bases and 3 bases, in that order; junction bases with no gene match: 13. Germline CDR1 and CDR2: MNHEY and SMNVEV (reference sequence). The CDR3 consists of 17 residues. The CDR3 DNA follows: TGTGCCAGCAGCCGAATTGGGGCTAGCGGGAGCGAAGAGACCCAGTACTTC. Encoded protein: CASSRIGASGSEETQYF.

As DNA, the CDR3 is TGCGCCAGCAGCCAACCCCATGGCGGAATCGCGGGGAAGAATCAGCCCCAGCATTTT. Its protein product is CASSQPHGGIAGKNQPQHF. This chain uses TRBV4-1 with TRBJ1-5; D not certain. CDR3 length: 19 residues. CDR1 MGHRA and CDR2 YSYEKL come from the germline V gene. With 2 bases removed from V and 4 bases from J, the gap between germline ends came to 24 bases.

This clone was recorded only once. The V call is TRBV28, the J call TRBJ2-7, with a possible D match to TRBD1 (5 bases). The germline gives CDR1 MDHEN, CDR2 SYDVKM. The V gene lost 6 bases and the J gene lost 4 bases, with 16 bases spanning the gap. This CDR3 spans 14 amino acids. The CDR3 is CASSPPNRQYEQYF. Written as DNA, the CDR3 is TGTGCCAGCAGCCCCCCGAACAGGCAATACGAGCAGTACTTC.

The chain employs TRBV11-2 and TRBJ2-2; D might be TRBD1 (5 bases). In germline, CDR1 is SGHAT, CDR2 FQNNGV. The V and J ends lost 6 bases and 8 bases respectively, with 13 bases between them. The CDR3 contains 13 residues. The CDR3: CASRQEGVGELFF. The CDR3 nucleotides are TGTGCCAGCAGGCAGGAAGGGGTTGGGGAGCTGTTTTTT.

This chain uses TRBV11-2 with TRBJ1-6, with 11 bases fitting TRBD1. The V and J ends lost 1 base and 10 bases, in that order; junction bases with no gene match: 6. Germline V gene sequence: CDR1 SGHAT, CDR2 FQNNGV. This CDR3 region has 16 residues. The CDR3 DNA is TGTGCCAGCAGCTTAGGGGTCGGGACAGGGGGGTCACCCCTCCACTTT. Amino acid sequence: CASSLGVGTGGSPLHF.

The chain carries TRBV18 and TRBJ2-7; the D gene is possibly TRBD1 (5 bases). Germline lookup yields CDR1 KGHSH and CDR2 LQKENI. The CDR3 extends over 14 amino acids. V was pared by 4 bases and J by 0 bases, with 10 bases between. Written as DNA, the CDR3 is TGTGCCAGCTCACTCCCCAGGGACTCCTACGAGCAGTACTTC. Amino acid sequence: CASSLPRDSYEQYF.

The V gene is TRBV27, the J gene TRBJ2-7; D possibly corresponds to TRBD2 (6 bases). The V end was cut by 6 bases, the J end by 0 bases, with 15 bases between. The CDR3 is 15 amino acids. Germline-derived CDR1 and CDR2 are MNHEY and SMNVEV (reference sequence). The CDR3: CASSPGPGGSYEQYF. The CDR3 DNA is TGTGCCAGCAGCCCAGGACCCGGGGGCTCCTACGAGCAGTACTTC.

The chain employs TRBV4-2 and TRBJ2-5; 8 positions match TRBD2. Losses at the gene ends were 0 bases for V and 1 base for J; bases not matched to a gene: 7. Looked up from germline, CDR1 is LGHNA and CDR2 is YNFKEQ. The CDR3 is made up of 17 amino acids. CDR3 sequence: CASSQETSLAGQETQYF. The CDR3 DNA reads as TGTGCCAGCAGCCAAGAGACCAGTCTAGCGGGCCAAGAGACCCAGTACTTC.

The V and J genes are TRBV27 and TRBJ2-7; 15 nucleotides agree with TRBD2. The CDR3 has 16 residues. CDR1 MNHEY and CDR2 SMNVEV come from the germline V gene (reference sequence). The V and J ends lost 1 base and 9 bases, in that order; junction bases with no gene match: 7. The CDR3 coding sequence is TGTGCCAGCAGTTTATACGCCGGACTAGCGGGAGGGAGGCAGTACTTC. Encoded protein: CASSLYAGLAGGRQYF.

The rearrangement uses TRBV19 and TRBJ1-6; the D is unclear. Germline CDR1 LNHDA, CDR2 SQIVND (reference sequence). There are 14 residues in the CDR3. The germline V and J ends were trimmed by 3 bases and 6 bases, with 9 bases remaining between them. The CDR3 region has the DNA TGTGCCAGTAGTATGGAGAGTTTTAATTCACCCCTCCACTTT. Translation: CASSMESFNSPLHF.

The chain's CDR3 is CASKGGTAGNTIYF. The CDR3 DNA reads TGTGCCAGCAAAGGTGGTACAGCCGGAAACACCATATATTTT. The gene calls are TRBV2 and TRBJ1-3, with D unresolved. The V gene lost 7 bases and the J gene lost 4 bases, with 14 bases spanning the gap. The germline gives CDR1 SNHLY, CDR2 FYNNEI. The CDR3 length is 14 residues.

The V call is TRBV7-8, the J call TRBJ2-1; D not certain. The CDR3 totals 15 residues. The V gene lost 2 bases and the J gene lost 5 bases, with 13 bases spanning the gap. Germline V gene lookup returns CDR1 SGHVS and CDR2 FQNEAQ. CDR3 nucleotides: TGTGCCAGCAGCTTAAGAGGTGGCCTGGACAATGAGCAGTTCTTC. It yields the protein CASSLRGGLDNEQFF.

The chain has TRBV2 and TRBJ1-4; 10 positions match TRBD1. The CDR3 has 14 amino acids. Per the germline V gene, CDR1 is SNHLY and CDR2 is FYNNEI. J gave up 7 bases and V 6 bases, and 5 bases lay outside the gene matches. This CDR3 reads CASSRTGGSEKLFF. The CDR3 DNA is TGTGCCAGCAGCAGGACAGGGGGGAGTGAAAAACTGTTTTTT.

About this clone: One junction end does not reproduce the germline sequence, and a read error may be involved. This sequence joins TRBV5-1 and TRBJ2-7, with D perhaps TRBD2 (5 bases). The CDR3 extends over 13 amino acids. Germline assignment: CDR1 SGHRS and CDR2 YFSETQ. CDR3 coding DNA: TGCGCCAGCAGCTCGACCATCGAGGGTGAGCGGTACTTC. This gives the protein CASSSTIEGERYF.

This sequence joins TRBV15 and TRBJ2-3; TRBD2 agrees at 10 bases. Losses at the gene ends were 1 base for V and 1 base for J; bases not matched to a gene: 2. Germline CDR1 LNHNV, CDR2 YYDKDF (reference sequence). The CDR3 spans 16 residues. CDR3 DNA sequence: TGTGCCACCAGCAGAGTCCTAGCGGGGGGCACAGATACGCAGTATTTT. Its protein product is CATSRVLAGGTDTQYF.

The chain employs TRBV7-2 and TRBJ2-3, with D hard to call. Trimming stripped 5 bases from V and 4 bases from J, with 10 bases between. The CDR3 loop spans 13 amino acids. The germline gives CDR1 SGHTA, CDR2 FQGNSA. The CDR3 reads CASSPGSPDTQYF. The CDR3 coding sequence is TGTGCCAGCAGCCCCGGGTCTCCAGATACGCAGTATTTT.